Listed below are T cell receptor beta chains from one sample, sequenced in a study of shared clonotypes between healthy human individuals. This table comes from immunoSEQ multiplex PCR, and its TCRdb copy is limited to in-frame clones, with some not included. Among some 530,000 clones, 60% to 80% were seen once, and the ten largest hold about 12%. What was sequenced was PBMCs. These receptors came from a woman aged 40 to 50 in good health. Some clones in this sample may be carry-over from other donors' samples. Both conserved end residues are part of each CDR3. Each record gives: clone size, V gene, CDR3 length, J gene, D gene, CDR3 protein, CDR3 DNA. The D gene is left open where the match is weak. A clone size is listed for some rows: how often the clone was seen (once, few, many), or a class if it is expanded.

.	TRBV18	16	TRBJ2-3	.	CASSPNSGAGGDTQYF	TGTGCCAGCTCACCTAACTCGGGGGCCGGTGGAGATACGCAGTATTTT
.	TRBV4-1	15	TRBJ2-7	TRBD2	CASSKLAGAGDEQYF	TGCGCCAGCAGCAAACTAGCGGGAGCCGGCGACGAGCAGTACTTC
.	TRBV28	13	TRBJ1-1	TRBD1	CASSRGQGAEAFF	TGTGCCAGCAGCCGTGGACAGGGGGCTGAAGCTTTCTTT
.	TRBV9	15	TRBJ2-2	.	CASSDQAGNTGELFF	TGTGCCAGCAGCGACCAAGCGGGGAACACCGGGGAGCTGTTTTTT
.	TRBV27	14	TRBJ1-2	TRBD1	CASRPGGANYGYTF	TGTGCCAGCAGACCAGGGGGCGCGAACTATGGCTACACCTTC
.	TRBV5-1	15	TRBJ2-3	TRBD1	CASSLTGTGLDTQYF	TGCGCCAGCAGCTTGACCGGGACAGGGTTGGATACGCAGTATTTT
few	TRBV5-1	15	TRBJ2-5	.	CASSLVDAGLETQYF	TGCGCCAGCAGCTTGGTCGACGCGGGTCTAGAGACCCAGTACTTC
.	TRBV15	14	TRBJ2-7	TRBD2	CATRASGSTYEQYF	TGTGCCACCAGGGCTAGCGGTTCCACCTACGAGCAGTACTTC
.	TRBV19	14	TRBJ2-7	.	CASSTHLEVDEQYF	TGTGCCAGTAGTACTCACCTGGAGGTTGACGAGCAGTACTTC
.	TRBV7-2	16	TRBJ2-7	.	CASSGAGRGAPWEQYF	TGTGCCAGCAGCGGTGCTGGCAGGGGCGCCCCGTGGGAGCAGTACTTC
.	TRBV28	17	TRBJ2-3	.	CASSLPSVPPGTDTQYF	TGTGCCAGCAGTTTACCCAGCGTGCCGCCCGGCACAGATACGCAGTATTTT
.	TRBV27	15	TRBJ1-5	TRBD1	CASSLSVGTVQPQHF	TGTGCCAGCAGTTTATCAGTTGGGACAGTTCAGCCCCAGCATTTT
.	TRBV7-9	14	TRBJ1-4	.	CASSPTGFNEKLFF	TGTGCCAGCAGCCCGACAGGTTTTAATGAAAAACTGTTTTTT
.	TRBV18	15	TRBJ2-3	.	CASSPQQGGLDTQYF	TGTGCCAGCTCACCACAACAGGGAGGGTTAGATACGCAGTATTTT
.	TRBV14	15	TRBJ2-1	.	CASSHEGVGYNEQFF	TGTGCCAGCAGCCATGAGGGGGTGGGATACAATGAGCAGTTCTTC
.	TRBV15	12	TRBJ2-5	.	CATSRGLTTQYF	TGTGCCACCAGCAGAGGCCTAACCACCCAGTACTTC
.	TRBV27	15	TRBJ2-5	.	CASSLFRESLETQYF	TGTGCCAGCAGTTTATTTCGAGAGAGTCTGGAGACCCAGTACTTC
once	TRBV5-1	15	TRBJ2-7	TRBD1	CASSPTGTGTYEQYF	TGCGCCAGCAGCCCGACCGGGACAGGCACCTACGAGCAGTACTTC
.	TRBV27	15	TRBJ1-5	.	CASSPILSNNQPQHF	TGTGCCAGCAGTCCTATTCTCTCTAATAATCAGCCCCAGCATTTT
.	TRBV19	14	TRBJ2-2	.	CASSNRGNTGELFF	TGTGCCAGTAGTAATCGGGGGAACACCGGGGAGCTGTTTTTT
.	TRBV7-9	14	TRBJ1-5	.	CASGGPLDNQPQHF	TGTGCCAGCGGGGGACCCCTGGACAATCAGCCCCAGCATTTT
many	TRBV2	16	TRBJ2-7	TRBD2	CASSESLAGLDYEQYF	TGTGCCAGCAGTGAATCACTAGCGGGACTAGACTACGAGCAGTACTTC
.	TRBV6-1	13	TRBJ1-2	.	CASSEGPNYGYTF	TGTGCCAGCAGTGAAGGGCCTAACTATGGCTACACCTTC
few	TRBV4-1	15	TRBJ2-5	.	CASSQGVGRQETQYF	TGCGCCAGCAGCCAAGGGGTTGGGCGACAAGAGACCCAGTACTTC
.	TRBV28	14	TRBJ2-7	TRBD1	CASRTGQGTYEQYF	TGTGCCAGCAGAACGGGACAGGGGACCTACGAGCAGTACTTC
.	TRBV10-3	12	TRBJ2-5	.	CAISGWQEEQYF	TGTGCCATCAGTGGTTGGCAGGAGGAGCAGTACTTC
.	TRBV29-1	14	TRBJ1-3	.	CSVDGGSGGNTIYF	TGCAGCGTTGATGGGGGTTCGGGTGGAAACACCATATATTTT
.	TRBV6-1	14	TRBJ1-5	.	CASSGSGGWGAQHF	TGTGCCAGCAGTGGATCTGGGGGTTGGGGGGCCCAGCATTTT
.	TRBV6-6	14	TRBJ2-3	TRBD2	CATGPSGSPDTQYF	TGTGCCACAGGGCCTAGCGGGAGCCCAGATACGCAGTATTTT
.	TRBV19	15	TRBJ1-2	TRBD1	CASSPTGTGNYGYTF	TGTGCCAGTAGTCCAACCGGGACAGGAAACTATGGCTACACCTTC
.	TRBV5-7	14	TRBJ2-7	TRBD1	CASSLRGQGYEQYF	TGTGCCAGCAGCTTGAGGGGACAGGGCTACGAGCAGTACTTC
many	TRBV30	13	TRBJ1-5	.	CAWSKGGNQPQHF	TGTGCCTGGAGTAAAGGAGGGAATCAGCCCCAGCATTTT
.	TRBV5-4	16	TRBJ2-7	TRBD1	CASSRNGGQGYAEQYF	TGTGCCAGCAGCCGAAATGGGGGACAGGGGTACGCCGAGCAGTACTTC
.	TRBV18	14	TRBJ2-2	TRBD1	CASSPDRVTGELFF	TGTGCCAGCTCACCAGACAGGGTCACCGGGGAGCTGTTTTTT
once	TRBV27	16	TRBJ1-4	TRBD1	CASSLQGAATNEKLFF	TGTGCCAGCAGTCTACAGGGGGCAGCAACTAATGAAAAACTGTTTTTT
once	TRBV28	17	TRBJ2-7	TRBD2	CASSAPGGGGRAYEQYF	TGTGCCAGCAGTGCGCCGGGCGGTGGCGGGAGGGCCTACGAGCAGTACTTC
.	TRBV30	17	TRBJ2-2	TRBD2	CAWSVLAGAGYTGELFF	TGTGCCTGGAGTGTACTAGCGGGAGCGGGGTACACCGGGGAGCTGTTTTTT
.	TRBV18	14	TRBJ1-2	TRBD1	CASSNIVDRVGYTF	TGTGCCAGCTCAAACATAGTCGACAGGGTCGGCTACACCTTC
.	TRBV18	15	TRBJ1-1	TRBD1	CASSPRGLQNTEAFF	TGTGCCAGCTCACCCAGGGGGCTCCAGAACACTGAAGCTTTCTTT
.	TRBV14	15	TRBJ1-3	.	CASSPRAGAGNTIYF	TGTGCCAGCAGCCCACGTGCAGGAGCTGGAAACACCATATATTTT